The 4 T cell receptor beta chains given below trace back to one sample, sequenced in a study of tumor T cells in aggressive B-cell lymphoma. This table comes from immunoSEQ multiplex PCR, and its TCRdb copy is limited to in-frame clones, with some not included. Counted here are about 2,000 clones, around 90% occurring once; the ten biggest clones make up 9.6%. Sequenced: tumor tissue. The receptors originated from an adult with diffuse large B cell lymphoma.

The chain has TRBV9 and TRBJ2-5; D not resolved. CDR1 and CDR2 from the germline V gene are SGDLS and YYNGEE. This CDR3 region has 13 residues. Trimming removed 0 bases from V and 4 bases from J, with 7 bases in between. CDR3 loop: CASSVGQAETQYF. CDR3 nucleotide sequence: TGTGCCAGCAGCGTAGGCCAGGCAGAGACCCAGTACTTC.

This chain links TRBV5-6 with TRBJ2-1; D perhaps matches TRBD2 (6 bases). CDR1 and CDR2 from the germline V gene are SGHDT and YYEEEE. V gave up 10 bases and J gave up 6 bases, with 20 bases separating them. The CDR3 totals 14 residues. CDR3 sequence: CAGPLGRGFNEQFF. DNA of the CDR3: TGTGCCGGCCCGCTAGGGCGGGGTTTCAATGAGCAGTTCTTC.

This clone is a singleton in its sample. The chain carries TRBV10-3 and TRBJ2-5; D is possibly TRBD2 (5 bases). Germline CDR1 is ENHRY and CDR2 is SYGVKD. The CDR3 runs 14 residues. Trimming shortened V by 3 bases and J by 4 bases, and 12 bases separated the two germline ends. CDR3 region: CAISDPASRETQYF. The CDR3 DNA reads as TGTGCCATCAGTGACCCGGCTAGCCGAGAGACCCAGTACTTC.

This chain connects TRBV21-1 to TRBJ1-1; no DNA check was done on the table's D call, TRBD1. TRBV21-1 is marked as a pseudogene. The CDR3 totals 14 residues. CDR3 in amino acids: CASSVQGEDTEAFF. The DNA for the CDR3 is TGTGCCAGCAGCGTTCAGGGGGAGGACACTGAAGCTTTCTTT.